The 4 T cell receptor beta chains below come from one sample, sequenced in a study of T cell changes during pregnancy in multiple sclerosis. Sequencing was performed with immunoSEQ multiplex PCR; in TCRdb, only in-frame clones are kept and a portion is missing. The table has approximately 85,000 clones, roughly nine tenths seen once. Sequencing was performed on peripheral blood, taken in the first trimester of pregnancy. Receptors were obtained from a female donor with multiple sclerosis, enrolled in a pregnancy study.

The chain combines TRBV30 with TRBJ1-4; TRBD1 is a possible D gene (5 bases). This CDR3 is built from 15 residues. In germline, CDR1 is GTSNPN, CDR2 SVGIG (reference sequence). Trimming took 0 bases from V and 8 from J, leaving 16 bases between them. This CDR3 is CAWSVEGRRYEKLFF. The CDR3 coding sequence is TGTGCCTGGAGTGTCGAGGGGAGGCGGTACGAAAAACTGTTTTTT.

V usage is TRBV20-1 and J usage is TRBJ2-3; no clear D gene. The CDR3 consists of 11 residues. V lost 6 bases and J lost 6, with 10 bases in between. Germline V lookup: CDR1 DFQATT, CDR2 SNEGSKA (reference sequence). The CDR3 protein is CSAIQPDTQYF. CDR3 DNA sequence: TGCAGTGCCATACAACCCGATACGCAGTATTTT.

Here the CDR3 DNA reads TGTGCCAGCAGCCCCGGGACATTGGTCGAGCAGTACTTC. Translation gives CASSPGTLVEQYF. The chain has TRBV6-6 and TRBJ2-7; D is perhaps TRBD1 (6 bases). The germline V gene has CDR1 MNHNY and CDR2 SVGAGI (reference sequence). The CDR3 runs to 13 residues. Between the trimmed V and J ends, which lost 6 bases and 6 bases, there was a span of 15 bases.

This chain joins TRBV5-1 and TRBJ1-2, with 7 bases lining up with TRBD1. V shed 3 bases, J shed 7 bases, and the junction held 3 bases outside the gene matches. The CDR3 runs to 12 residues. Germline loops: CDR1 SGHRS, CDR2 YFSETQ. CDR3 sequence (DNA): TGCGCCAGCAGCTCTGACAGGGTTGGCTACACCTTC. Residues: CASSSDRVGYTF. Looking up the rest from reference TRBV5-1 and TRBJ1-2 gives the full variable domain: KAGVTQTPRYLIKTRGQQVTLSCSPISGHRSVSWYQQTPGQGLQFLFEYFSETQRNKGNFPGRFSGRQFSNSRSEMNVSTLELGDSALYLCASSSDRVGYTFGSGTRLTVV.